The text below deals with one TCR beta chain. For the second PCR, which ran for roughly 7 to 11 cycles, a sample-barcoded 5' primer and a J-beta primer mix were used. Each cDNA molecule, via a template-switch adaptor with 12 random nucleotides, was tagged. TCRdb fed the 5' RACE reads into MiXCR, producing one record per CDR3 protein. This table has roughly 800,000 distinct CDR3 sequences, around half appearing once. This sample was included in a study of blood T cells in healthy people across ages. There are 15 residues in the CDR3. V lost 7 bases, J lost 1 base, and 11 bases lay in between. CDR1 is MDHEN, CDR2 SYDVKM, per germline. Donors ranged from 6 to 90 years old and were healthy Caucasians in Russia.

This clonotype originated in an elderly man in good health. The specimen sequenced was blood. J is TRBJ2-6 and V is TRBV28; the D is unclear. CDR3 amino acids: CASTPGGSGANVLTF. As DNA, the CDR3 is TGTGCCAGCACTCCCGGTGGTTCTGGGGCCAACGTCCTGACTTTC. Filled out from reference TRBV28 and TRBJ2-6, the complete variable domain reads DVKVTQSSRYLVKRTGEKVFLECVQDMDHENMFWYRQDPGLGLRLIYFSYDVKMKEKGDIPEGYSVSREKKERFSLILESASTNQTSMYLCASTPGGSGANVLTFGAGSRLTVL.